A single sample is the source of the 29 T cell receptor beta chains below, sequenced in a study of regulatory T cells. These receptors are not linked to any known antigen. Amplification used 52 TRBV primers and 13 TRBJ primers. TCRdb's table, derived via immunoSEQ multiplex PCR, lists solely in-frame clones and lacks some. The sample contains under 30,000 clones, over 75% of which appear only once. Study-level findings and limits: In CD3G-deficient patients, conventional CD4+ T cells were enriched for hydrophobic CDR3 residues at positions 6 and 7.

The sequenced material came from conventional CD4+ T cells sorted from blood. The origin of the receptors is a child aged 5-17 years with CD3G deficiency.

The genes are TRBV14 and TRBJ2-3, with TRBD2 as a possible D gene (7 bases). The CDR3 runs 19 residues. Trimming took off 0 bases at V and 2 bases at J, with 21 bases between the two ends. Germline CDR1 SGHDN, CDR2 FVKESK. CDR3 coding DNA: TGTGCCAGCAGCCAAGATTCGAGGGGGAGGGCCGCGAACACAGATACGCAGTATTTT. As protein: CASSQDSRGRAANTDTQYF.

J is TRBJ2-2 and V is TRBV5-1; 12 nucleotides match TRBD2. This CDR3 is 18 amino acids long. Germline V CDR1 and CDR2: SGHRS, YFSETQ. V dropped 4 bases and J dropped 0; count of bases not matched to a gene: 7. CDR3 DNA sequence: TGCGCCAGCAGCAAAGGGACTAGCGGGTTCGCGAACACCGGGGAGCTGTTTTTT. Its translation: CASSKGTSGFANTGELFF. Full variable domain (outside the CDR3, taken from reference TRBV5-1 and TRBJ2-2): KAGVTQTPRYLIKTRGQQVTLSCSPISGHRSVSWYQQTPGQGLQFLFEYFSETQRNKGNFPGRFSGRQFSNSRSEMNVSTLELGDSALYLCASSKGTSGFANTGELFFGEGSRLTVL.

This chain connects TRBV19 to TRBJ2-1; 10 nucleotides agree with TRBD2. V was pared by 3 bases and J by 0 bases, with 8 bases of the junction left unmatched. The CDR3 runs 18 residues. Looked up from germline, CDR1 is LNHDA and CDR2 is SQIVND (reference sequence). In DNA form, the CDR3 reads TGTGCCAGTAGTATGTCTAGCGGGAGATTTAGCTCCTACAATGAGCAGTTCTTC. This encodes CASSMSSGRFSSYNEQFF.

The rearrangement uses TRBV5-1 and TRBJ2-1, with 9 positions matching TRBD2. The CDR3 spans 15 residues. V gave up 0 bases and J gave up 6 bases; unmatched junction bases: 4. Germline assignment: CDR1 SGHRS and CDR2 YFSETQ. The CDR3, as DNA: TGCGCCAGCAGCTTGGTGGCGGGAGGGCCCAATGAGCAGTTCTTC. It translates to CASSLVAGGPNEQFF.

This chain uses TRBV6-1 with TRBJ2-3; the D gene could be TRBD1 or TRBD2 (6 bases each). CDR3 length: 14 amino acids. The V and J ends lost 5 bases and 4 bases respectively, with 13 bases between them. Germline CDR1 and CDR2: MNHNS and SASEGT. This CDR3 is CASSPRGGPDTQYF. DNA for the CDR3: TGTGCCAGCAGTCCCAGGGGAGGCCCAGATACGCAGTATTTT.

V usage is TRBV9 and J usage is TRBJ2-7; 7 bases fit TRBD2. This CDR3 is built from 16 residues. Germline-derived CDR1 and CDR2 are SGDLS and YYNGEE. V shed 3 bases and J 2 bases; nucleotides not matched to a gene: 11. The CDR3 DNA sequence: TGTGCCAGCAGCGAGGAGGGGATTCTAGCGGCCTACGAGCAGTACTTC. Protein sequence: CASSEEGILAAYEQYF.

Here the CDR3 DNA reads TGTGCCAGTAGTATTCAAGCGGGAGGGGCTGGGGCCAACGTCCTGACTTTC. Protein sequence: CASSIQAGGAGANVLTF. The chain has TRBV19 and TRBJ2-6, with TRBD2 identical over 10 bases. J lost 2 bases, V lost 3 bases, and 4 bases had no gene match. Germline values: CDR1 LNHDA, CDR2 SQIVND (reference sequence). The length of the CDR3 is 17 residues.

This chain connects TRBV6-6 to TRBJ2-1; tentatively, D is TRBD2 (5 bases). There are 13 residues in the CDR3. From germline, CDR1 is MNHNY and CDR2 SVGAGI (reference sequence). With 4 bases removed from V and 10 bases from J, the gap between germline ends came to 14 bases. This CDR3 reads CASSSGRDKEQFF. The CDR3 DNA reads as TGTGCCAGCAGTTCCGGCCGGGATAAGGAGCAGTTCTTC.

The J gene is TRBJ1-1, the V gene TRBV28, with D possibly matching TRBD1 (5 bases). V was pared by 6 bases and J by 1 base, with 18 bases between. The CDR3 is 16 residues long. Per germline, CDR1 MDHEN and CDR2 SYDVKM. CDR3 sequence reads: CASRKGRGKGNTEAFF. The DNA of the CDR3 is TGTGCCAGCAGAAAAGGGAGGGGAAAAGGGAACACTGAAGCTTTCTTT.

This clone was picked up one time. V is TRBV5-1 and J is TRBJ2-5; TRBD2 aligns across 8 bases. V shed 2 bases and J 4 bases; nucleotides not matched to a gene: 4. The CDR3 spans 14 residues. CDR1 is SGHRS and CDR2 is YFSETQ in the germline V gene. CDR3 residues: CASSLAGAGETQYF. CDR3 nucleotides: TGCGCCAGCAGCTTAGCGGGAGCAGGAGAGACCCAGTACTTC. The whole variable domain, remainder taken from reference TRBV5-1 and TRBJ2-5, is KAGVTQTPRYLIKTRGQQVTLSCSPISGHRSVSWYQQTPGQGLQFLFEYFSETQRNKGNFPGRFSGRQFSNSRSEMNVSTLELGDSALYLCASSLAGAGETQYFGPGTRLLVL.

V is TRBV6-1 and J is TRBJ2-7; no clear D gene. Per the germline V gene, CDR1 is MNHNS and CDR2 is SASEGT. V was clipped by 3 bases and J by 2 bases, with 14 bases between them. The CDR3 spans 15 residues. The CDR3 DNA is TGTGCCAGCAGTGAGACCCCCAATCCCCCCTACGAGCAGTACTTC. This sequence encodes CASSETPNPPYEQYF.

CDR3 sequence (DNA): TGTGCCAGTAGTATAGATGAGGGCGGTCAGCCCCAGCATTTT. Protein: CASSIDEGGQPQHF. The chain is built from TRBV19 and TRBJ1-5; D call uncertain. This CDR3 has 14 amino acids. Germline CDR1 reads LNHDA; CDR2 reads SQIVND (reference sequence). Trimming shortened V by 0 bases and J by 6 bases, and 9 bases separated the two germline ends.

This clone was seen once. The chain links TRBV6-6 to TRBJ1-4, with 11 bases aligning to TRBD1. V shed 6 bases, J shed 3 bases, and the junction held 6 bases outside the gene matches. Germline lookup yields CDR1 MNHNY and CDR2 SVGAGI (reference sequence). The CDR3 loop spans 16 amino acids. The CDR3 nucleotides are TGTGCCAGCAGACTGGGACAGGGGGTCCCTAATGAAAAACTGTTTTTT. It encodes CASRLGQGVPNEKLFF.

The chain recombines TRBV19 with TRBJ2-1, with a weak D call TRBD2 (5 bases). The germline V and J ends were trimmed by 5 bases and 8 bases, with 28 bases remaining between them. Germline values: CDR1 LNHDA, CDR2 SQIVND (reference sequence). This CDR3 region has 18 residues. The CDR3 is CASSGNGNRARRGDEQFF. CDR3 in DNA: TGTGCCAGTAGTGGGAACGGGAACCGGGCCCGAAGAGGCGATGAGCAGTTCTTC. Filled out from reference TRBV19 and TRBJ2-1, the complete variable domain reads DGGITQSPKYLFRKEGQNVTLSCEQNLNHDAMYWYRQDPGQGLRLIYYSQIVNDFQKGDIAEGYSVSREKKESFPLTVTSAQKNPTAFYLCASSGNGNRARRGDEQFFGPGTRLTVL.

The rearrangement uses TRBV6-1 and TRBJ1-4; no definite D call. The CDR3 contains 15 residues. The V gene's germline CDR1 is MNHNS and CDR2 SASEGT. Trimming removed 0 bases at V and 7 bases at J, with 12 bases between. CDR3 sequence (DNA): TGTGCCAGCAGTGAAGCATTGAGGGCCAGTGAAAAACTGTTTTTT. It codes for CASSEALRASEKLFF.

DNA for the CDR3: TGCGCCAGCAGCATCGGAACAGGGAAACAGTTCTTC. It specifies CASSIGTGKQFF. The chain couples TRBV5-1 to TRBJ2-1, with D tentatively TRBD1 (6 bases). CDR1 is SGHRS and CDR2 is YFSETQ in the germline V gene. Trimming took off 4 bases at V and 13 bases at J, with 15 bases between the two ends. The CDR3 spans 12 residues.

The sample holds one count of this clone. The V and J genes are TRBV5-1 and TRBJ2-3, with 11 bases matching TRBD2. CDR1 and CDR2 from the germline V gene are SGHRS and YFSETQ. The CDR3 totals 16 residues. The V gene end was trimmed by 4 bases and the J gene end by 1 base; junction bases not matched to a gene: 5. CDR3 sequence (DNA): TGCGCCAGCAGCCGGGGGACTAGCGGTCGCACAGATACGCAGTATTTT. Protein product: CASSRGTSGRTDTQYF.

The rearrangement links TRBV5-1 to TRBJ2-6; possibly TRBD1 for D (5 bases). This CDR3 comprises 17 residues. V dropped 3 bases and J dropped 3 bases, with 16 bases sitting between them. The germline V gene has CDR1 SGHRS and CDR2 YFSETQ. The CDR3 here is CASSWGYITGGANVLTF. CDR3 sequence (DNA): TGCGCCAGCAGCTGGGGATACATTACAGGTGGGGCCAACGTCCTGACTTTC.

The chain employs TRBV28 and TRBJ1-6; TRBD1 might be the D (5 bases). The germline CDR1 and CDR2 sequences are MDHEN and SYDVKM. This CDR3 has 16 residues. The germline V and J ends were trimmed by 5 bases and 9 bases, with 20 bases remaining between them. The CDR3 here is CASSPWGGARFSPLHF. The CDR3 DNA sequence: TGTGCCAGCAGTCCTTGGGGCGGGGCCCGGTTTTCACCCCTCCACTTT.

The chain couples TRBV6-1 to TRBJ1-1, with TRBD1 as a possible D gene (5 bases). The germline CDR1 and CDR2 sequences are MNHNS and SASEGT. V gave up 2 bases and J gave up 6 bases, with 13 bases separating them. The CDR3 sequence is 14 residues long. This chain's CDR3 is CASSEIWGISEAFF. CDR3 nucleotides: TGTGCCAGCAGTGAAATTTGGGGGATCTCTGAAGCTTTCTTT.

The CDR3, as DNA: TGTGCCAGTAGTATGGGGGGAAATGAGCAGTTCTTC. Protein sequence: CASSMGGNEQFF. The chain has TRBV19 and TRBJ2-1, with a weak D call TRBD2 (6 bases). Germline loops: CDR1 LNHDA, CDR2 SQIVND (reference sequence). The length of the CDR3 is 12 residues. The V end was cut by 3 bases, the J end by 7 bases, with 7 bases between.

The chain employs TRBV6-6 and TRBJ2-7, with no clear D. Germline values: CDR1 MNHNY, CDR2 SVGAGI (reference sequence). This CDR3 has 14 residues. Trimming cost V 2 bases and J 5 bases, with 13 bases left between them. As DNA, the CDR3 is TGTGCCAGCAGTTACGGAGCCGCAGGACACGAGCAGTACTTC. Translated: CASSYGAAGHEQYF.

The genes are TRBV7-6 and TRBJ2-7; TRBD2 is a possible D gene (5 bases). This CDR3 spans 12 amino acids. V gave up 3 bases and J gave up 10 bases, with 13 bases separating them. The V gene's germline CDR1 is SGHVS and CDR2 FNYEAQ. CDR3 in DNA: TGTGCCAGCAGCTTCCCGAGGGCACGTCAGTACTTC. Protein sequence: CASSFPRARQYF.

This CDR3 reads CASSPRRRGSENTEAFF. The CDR3 bases are TGTGCCAGCAGCCCCCGTCGAAGGGGGAGTGAGAACACTGAAGCTTTCTTT. The chain couples TRBV11-2 to TRBJ1-1, with D maybe TRBD1 (6 bases). The V and J ends lost 5 bases and 1 base respectively, with 20 bases between them. CDR1 is SGHAT and CDR2 is FQNNGV in the germline V gene. The CDR3 length is 17 residues.

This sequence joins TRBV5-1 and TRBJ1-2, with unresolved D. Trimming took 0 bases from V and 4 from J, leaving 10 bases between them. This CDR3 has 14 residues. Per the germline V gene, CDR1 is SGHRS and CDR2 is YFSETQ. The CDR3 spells CASSLVGERYGYTF. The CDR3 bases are TGCGCCAGCAGCTTGGTTGGGGAACGCTATGGCTACACCTTC.

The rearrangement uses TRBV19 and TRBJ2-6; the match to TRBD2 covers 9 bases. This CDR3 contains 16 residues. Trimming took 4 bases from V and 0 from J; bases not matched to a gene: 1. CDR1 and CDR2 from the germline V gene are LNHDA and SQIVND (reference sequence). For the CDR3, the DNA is TGTGCCAGTAGTAGTAGCGGGGGCTCTGGGGCCAACGTCCTGACTTTC. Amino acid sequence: CASSSSGGSGANVLTF.

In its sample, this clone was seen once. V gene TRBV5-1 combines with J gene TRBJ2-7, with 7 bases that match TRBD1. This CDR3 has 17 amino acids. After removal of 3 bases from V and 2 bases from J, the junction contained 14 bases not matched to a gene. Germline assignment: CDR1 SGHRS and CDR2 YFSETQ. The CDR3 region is CASSSGQESYIPYEQYF. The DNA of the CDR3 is TGCGCCAGCAGCTCTGGACAGGAATCATATATCCCCTACGAGCAGTACTTC.

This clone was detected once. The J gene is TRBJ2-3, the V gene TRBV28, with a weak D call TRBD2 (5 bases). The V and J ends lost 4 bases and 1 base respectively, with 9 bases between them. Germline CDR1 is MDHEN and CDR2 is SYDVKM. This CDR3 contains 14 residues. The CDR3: CASSSTRGTDTQYF. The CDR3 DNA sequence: TGTGCCAGCAGTTCAACTAGGGGCACAGATACGCAGTATTTT.

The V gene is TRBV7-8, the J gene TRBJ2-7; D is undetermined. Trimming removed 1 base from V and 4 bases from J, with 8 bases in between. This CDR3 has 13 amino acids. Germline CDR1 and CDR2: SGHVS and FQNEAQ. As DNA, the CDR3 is TGTGCCAGCAGCTTAGATTTAAGATACGAGCAGTACTTC. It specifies CASSLDLRYEQYF.